This T cell receptor (beta chain) was retrieved from a study of T cells after yellow fever vaccination. TCRdb ran MiXCR on the 5' RACE reads and lists one entry per CDR3 protein. The data hold 29,000 or so distinct CDR3 sequences, with less than 5.5% observed a single time. This CDR3 region has 14 residues. Germline-derived CDR1 and CDR2 are MNHNS and SASEGT. Trimming took off 5 bases at V and 1 base at J, with 10 bases between the two ends. There are many counts of this clonotype. The chain links TRBV6-1 to TRBJ2-3; D is ambiguous. The sequencing used CD8+ T cells sorted from PBMCs, collected 10 days after the yellow fever booster vaccination. The receptor comes from a man between 25 and 39 years old who received the YFV17D yellow fever vaccine. The CDR3 here is CASSQNVGTDTQYF. For the CDR3, the DNA is TGTGCCAGCAGTCAAAATGTCGGCACAGATACGCAGTATTTT.